Below are 30 T cell receptor beta chains sequenced from a single sample in a study of regulatory T cells in long-lasting Graves disease (TCRdb year 2021). Library method: multiplex PCR. Sequencing took place on an Illumina HiSeq 4000. iRepertoire HTBI primers and Arm-PCR amplification of CDR3 regions were used to construct TCR beta libraries. TCRdb took the public reads, trimmed them with fastp at Q25, ran MiXCR for clone calling and kept in-frame beta chains. Entries are consolidated by CDR3 protein sequence, retaining the most common genes and DNA. The sample profile shows about 220,000 distinct CDR3 sequences; roughly 19% of them were found once. Approximately 12% of the sample is in the top ten clones. Interpreted using the paper, the time point label stands for: newly diagnosed GD, antithyroid drugs for less than 3 months. RNA was extracted from PBMCs in TRIzol for both TCR sequencing and RNA sequencing.

These same data were also listed under a study on T cells in Graves' hyperthyroidism and ophthalmopathy.

The material was peripheral blood mononuclear cells (PBMCs), obtained at new diagnosis, from a patient treated with antithyroid drugs. The source of these receptors is a woman aged 25 to 39 with Graves disease. Donor details come from another sample of the same person, matched by shared clones.

Concerning this clonotype itself: A much larger clone differs from this one at a single base, so this may be a read error. J is TRBJ2-1 and V is TRBV10-1; possibly TRBD1 for D (6 bases). This CDR3 has 16 amino acids. The germline V gene encodes CDR1 WNHNN and CDR2 SYGVQD (reference sequence). CDR3 DNA: TGCACCAGCAGTGAATTCAGGGGTGTAGTGGACGATGAGCAGTTCTTC. Encoded protein: CTSSEFRGVVDDEQFF.

This clonotype was recorded many times. V usage is TRBV11-2 and J usage is TRBJ2-7, with 11 bases identical to TRBD2. Germline CDR1 and CDR2: SGHAT and FQNNGV. The CDR3 is 14 residues long. The ends lost 3 bases at V and 3 bases at J; junction bases unmatched: 1. The CDR3 DNA is TGTGCCAGCAGCTTTGGGACTAGCGGCTACGAGCAGTACTTC. It codes for CASSFGTSGYEQYF.

This clonotype was picked up many times. This sequence joins TRBV6-1 and TRBJ1-6; 7 nucleotides agree with TRBD1. J gave up 0 bases and V 7 bases, and 9 bases lay outside the gene matches. The CDR3 totals 17 residues. Germline CDR1 reads MNHNS; CDR2 reads SASEGT. The CDR3 loop is CASKQDRLPSYNSPLHF. In DNA form, the CDR3 reads TGTGCCAGCAAACAGGACAGGCTTCCCTCCTATAATTCACCCCTCCACTTT.

The sample holds many counts of this clonotype. The gene calls are TRBV20-1 and TRBJ1-2; 9 bases line up with TRBD1. The V and J ends lost 3 bases and 3 bases, in that order; junction bases with no gene match: 2. The CDR3 spans 13 residues. Germline CDR1 reads DFQATT; CDR2 reads SNEGSKA (reference sequence). The CDR3 region is CSARDRGHYGYTF. The CDR3, as DNA: TGCAGTGCTAGGGACAGGGGACACTATGGCTACACCTTC.

This clonotype was observed a single time. The chain has TRBV18 and TRBJ1-3; no reliable D call. The V end was cut by 5 bases, the J end by 4 bases, with 15 bases between. The CDR3 consists of 15 residues. Germline CDR1 and CDR2: KGHSH and LQKENI. The CDR3 spells CASSARGLEGNTIYF. The CDR3 nucleotides are TGTGCCAGCTCAGCCCGGGGTCTGGAAGGAAACACCATATATTTT.

There are many counts of this clonotype. The chain combines TRBV12-3 or TRBV12-4 with TRBJ1-5; D call uncertain. The CDR3 runs 14 residues. V was clipped by 7 bases and J by 2 bases, with 12 bases between them. This CDR3 is CASKPQYGNQPQHF. CDR3 nucleotide sequence: TGTGCCAGCAAGCCGCAGTATGGCAATCAGCCCCAGCATTTT.

This clonotype is a singleton in its sample. The CDR3 region is CASSLIQQNTGELFF. Written as DNA, the CDR3 is TGTGCCAGCAGCTTGATACAGCAGAACACCGGGGAGCTGTTTTTT. The chain couples TRBV5-5 to TRBJ2-2; D unclear. V gave up 1 base and J gave up 1 base, with 8 bases separating them. This CDR3 region has 15 residues. Germline V gene lookup returns CDR1 SGHKS and CDR2 YYEKEE (reference sequence).

Details on this clonotype: A far larger clone is only one base removed, so a read error is likely. The chain joins TRBV6-2 or TRBV6-3 to TRBJ1-2, with 7 bases matching TRBD1. The junction had 4 bases not matched to a gene; V was cut back by 5 bases and J by 7 bases. Germline loops: CDR1 MNHEY, CDR2 SVGEGT. The CDR3 consists of 12 residues. CDR3 DNA: TGTGCCAGCAGTGACAGGGTCTGTGGCTACACCTTC. Translating it yields CASSDRVCGYTF.

The table lists this clonotype with many counts. The chain joins TRBV7-9 to TRBJ2-2, with 7 bases identical to TRBD2. The CDR3 loop spans 14 amino acids. J lost 4 bases, V lost 7 bases, and 6 bases had no gene match. Germline CDR1 reads SEHNR; CDR2 reads FQNEAQ (reference sequence). The CDR3 nucleotides are TGTGCCAGCATCCTGGGGGGGATCACCGGGGAGCTGTTTTTT. Encoded protein: CASILGGITGELFF.

This clonotype was counted at least ten times. The rearrangement uses TRBV10-3 and TRBJ1-1, with 9 bases fitting TRBD1. Germline CDR1 reads ENHRY; CDR2 reads SYGVKD. This CDR3 is built from 12 residues. V gave up 6 bases and J gave up 4 bases; unmatched junction bases: 0. The CDR3 loop reads CAIRTGGTEAFF. DNA of the CDR3: TGTGCCATCAGGACAGGGGGCACTGAAGCTTTCTTT.

This clonotype came up many times. The CDR3 DNA reads TGTGCCAGCAGTCAGCCTGAAGCTTTCTTT. Translation gives CASSQPEAFF. V is TRBV11-2 and J is TRBJ1-1; the D is unclear. CDR1 SGHAT and CDR2 FQNNGV come from the germline V gene. The CDR3 runs to 10 residues. The V and J ends lost 6 bases and 6 bases respectively, with 5 bases between them.

The rearrangement joins TRBV9 to TRBJ2-3, with 7 positions matching TRBD2. Germline-derived CDR1 and CDR2 are SGDLS and YYNGEE. With V trimmed by 4 bases and J by 3 bases, 8 bases remained unmatched. CDR3 length: 15 residues. CDR3 residues: CASSPSGRLTDTQYF. The DNA for the CDR3 is TGTGCCAGCAGCCCGTCCGGGAGGTTGACAGATACGCAGTATTTT.

With regard to this clonotype: This is likely a read error, given that the CDR3 carries no conserved phenylalanine or tryptophan at its end. The limits of the CDR3 on the DNA are not certain, so only TCRdb's listed CDR3 is given. CDR3 sequence reads: CASGDGGLDRI. The V gene is TRBV6-1, the J gene TRBJ1-1; TRBD1 was called by the table and not checked on the DNA. With termini counted, the CDR3 has 11 amino acids. The V gene's germline CDR1 is MNHNS and CDR2 SASEGT.

This clonotype was recorded a few times. This likely reflects a read error, since a far larger clone is one base away. The chain links TRBV24-1 to TRBJ2-1; 9 bases agree with TRBD2. Gene TRBJ2-5 matches the end of the DNA better, so the J call may be wrong. The CDR3 runs to 15 residues. Germline V gene sequence: CDR1 KGHDR, CDR2 SFDVKD. DNA of the CDR3: TGTGCCACCAGTGATTCCGACTTGGGCGGGGGGGCCCAGTACTTC. Protein product: CATSDSDLGGGAQYF.

This clonotype was observed at least ten times. This sequence joins TRBV6-2 or TRBV6-3 and TRBJ2-5; D not certain. V was cut by 6 bases and J by 10 bases, with 12 bases left in between. The CDR3 contains 11 residues. Germline CDR1 is MNHEY and CDR2 is SVGEGT. Here the CDR3 reads CASSHDLYQYF. CDR3 bases: TGTGCCAGCAGCCATGACCTTTACCAGTACTTC.

This clonotype was recorded at least ten times. The chain couples TRBV18 to TRBJ1-1; D may be TRBD1 (6 bases). This CDR3 is built from 16 residues. Deletions cut 3 bases from V and 0 bases from J, with 14 bases between. Germline assignment: CDR1 KGHSH and CDR2 LQKENI. The CDR3 loop reads CASSPKRGTLNTEAFF. CDR3 nucleotide sequence: TGTGCCAGCTCACCGAAGAGGGGGACCTTGAACACTGAAGCTTTCTTT.

The rearrangement uses TRBV6-2 or TRBV6-3 and TRBJ2-7; D may correspond to TRBD1 or TRBD2 (6 bases each). Trimming took 2 bases from V and 4 from J, leaving 12 bases between them. The CDR3 has 14 residues. From germline, CDR1 is MNHEY and CDR2 SVGEGT. CDR3 in amino acids: CASSYLGGIYEQYF. The CDR3 nucleotides are TGTGCCAGCAGTTACCTGGGGGGCATATACGAGCAGTACTTC.

The chain couples TRBV6-1 to TRBJ2-7; 9 nucleotides match TRBD1. This CDR3 is 15 amino acids long. The junction had 9 bases not matched to a gene; V was cut back by 2 bases and J by 7 bases. Germline CDR1 and CDR2: MNHNS and SASEGT. The CDR3 is CASSESRQGGAEQYF. In DNA, the CDR3 is TGTGCCAGCAGTGAATCTCGACAGGGGGGAGCTGAGCAGTACTTC.

V usage is TRBV30 and J usage is TRBJ1-2; D remains unclear. V shed 0 bases and J shed 8 bases, with 13 bases lying between them. The CDR3 runs to 13 residues. Germline V gene sequence: CDR1 GTSNPN, CDR2 SVGIG (reference sequence). CDR3 bases: TGTGCCTGGAGTGTACGAACCCTCAGCGGCTACACCTTC. Residues: CAWSVRTLSGYTF.

This clonotype came up a few times. J is TRBJ1-5 and V is TRBV24-1; 9 bases align to TRBD1. The V gene end was trimmed by 4 bases and the J gene end by 5 bases; junction bases not matched to a gene: 2. This CDR3 is 14 amino acids long. Germline CDR1 is KGHDR and CDR2 is SFDVKD. In DNA, the CDR3 is TGTGCCACCAGTGACGGGACAGGGTATCAGCCCCAGCATTTT. Amino acids: CATSDGTGYQPQHF.

This clonotype was seen at least ten times. The chain joins TRBV12-3 or TRBV12-4 to TRBJ2-2; 12 nucleotides agree with TRBD2. The CDR3 has 15 amino acids. V shed 5 bases, J shed 5 bases, and the junction held 3 bases outside the gene matches. The DNA for the CDR3 is TGTGCCAGCAGTGGGACTAGCGGGTTAACCGGGGAGCTGTTTTTT. Protein sequence: CASSGTSGLTGELFF.

This clonotype showed up many times. The V gene is TRBV12-5, the J gene TRBJ1-2; D uncertain. The CDR3 totals 12 residues. In germline, CDR1 is LGHNT, CDR2 FRNRAP. V shed 0 bases and J shed 8 bases, with 7 bases lying between them. Written as DNA, the CDR3 is TGTGCTAGTGGTTTGGTACTGTACGGCTACACCTTC. It codes for CASGLVLYGYTF. The whole variable domain, remainder taken from reference TRBV12-5 and TRBJ1-2, is DARVTQTPRHKVTEMGQEVTMRCQPILGHNTVFWYRQTMMQGLELLAYFRNRAPLDDSGMPKDRFSAEMPDATLATLKIQPSEPRDSAVYFCASGLVLYGYTFGSGTRLTVV.

This clonotype came up many times. The gene calls are TRBV6-2 or TRBV6-3 and TRBJ2-1; D unresolved. The CDR3 has 15 amino acids. Per germline, CDR1 MNHEY and CDR2 SVGEGT. Trimming took 8 bases from V and 0 from J, leaving 14 bases between them. The CDR3: CASRPASSSYNEQFF. CDR3 nucleotide sequence: TGTGCCAGCCGCCCGGCAAGCAGCTCCTACAATGAGCAGTTCTTC.

The chain is built from TRBV18 and TRBJ1-5; D uncertain. The CDR3 is made up of 13 amino acids. Germline CDR1 reads KGHSH; CDR2 reads LQKENI. V dropped 6 bases and J dropped 5 bases, with 11 bases sitting between them. This chain's CDR3 is CASSLDPDQPQHF. In DNA form, the CDR3 reads TGTGCCAGCTCCCTCGACCCCGATCAGCCCCAGCATTTT.

Ten or more counts support this clonotype. The chain's CDR3 is CASSLARTASGYTF. The CDR3 DNA reads as TGTGCCAGCAGCTTAGCTCGGACAGCCTCTGGCTACACCTTC. The rearrangement links TRBV11-3 to TRBJ1-2; TRBD1 might be the D (6 bases). The CDR3 consists of 14 residues. The germline V and J ends were trimmed by 1 base and 7 bases, with 13 bases remaining between them. Germline V gives CDR1 SGHNT, CDR2 YENEEA.

V is TRBV11-2 and J is TRBJ2-1; 9 nucleotides agree with TRBD2. The V and J ends lost 1 base and 9 bases, in that order; junction bases with no gene match: 13. This CDR3 has 17 residues. Germline V lookup: CDR1 SGHAT, CDR2 FQNNGV. The CDR3 here is CASSLGPGQRGAAEQFF. CDR3 coding DNA: TGTGCCAGCAGCTTAGGCCCGGGACAGCGGGGGGCCGCTGAGCAGTTCTTC.

This clonotype has ten or more counts. The chain employs TRBV20-1 and TRBJ2-7; TRBD2 aligns across 10 bases. Germline trimming cut 6 bases from V and 6 bases from J; bases unmatched to any gene: 8. CDR1 DFQATT and CDR2 SNEGSKA come from the germline V gene (reference sequence). The CDR3 loop spans 13 amino acids. CDR3 sequence: CSARLAGVSEQYF. DNA for the CDR3: TGCAGTGCACGCCTAGCGGGAGTTTCCGAGCAGTACTTC.

This clonotype was counted at least ten times. CDR3 protein: CASKKSSGTDTQYF. In DNA, the CDR3 is TGTGCCAGCAAAAAGTCCTCCGGGACAGATACGCAGTATTTT. The genes are TRBV2 and TRBJ2-3, with D unclear. CDR3 length equals 14 residues. Deletions cut 7 bases from V and 3 bases from J, with 14 bases between. Germline V gene sequence: CDR1 SNHLY, CDR2 FYNNEI.

At least ten counts were recorded for this clonotype. The V and J genes are TRBV15 and TRBJ1-2, with D perhaps TRBD1 (5 bases). This CDR3 has 15 amino acids. Germline assignment: CDR1 LNHNV and CDR2 YYDKDF (reference sequence). V gave up 5 bases and J gave up 4 bases, with 17 bases separating them. CDR3 residues: CATSSPRVTAYGYTF. DNA for the CDR3: TGTGCCACCAGCTCCCCCAGGGTGACGGCCTATGGCTACACCTTC.

V usage is TRBV18 and J usage is TRBJ1-1; 7 positions agree with TRBD1. From germline, CDR1 is KGHSH and CDR2 LQKENI. CDR3 length equals 13 residues. The junction had 5 bases not matched to a gene; V was cut back by 3 bases and J by 7 bases. CDR3 DNA: TGTGCCAGCTCACCGTTTGGGACAGTTGAAGCTTTCTTT. This encodes CASSPFGTVEAFF.